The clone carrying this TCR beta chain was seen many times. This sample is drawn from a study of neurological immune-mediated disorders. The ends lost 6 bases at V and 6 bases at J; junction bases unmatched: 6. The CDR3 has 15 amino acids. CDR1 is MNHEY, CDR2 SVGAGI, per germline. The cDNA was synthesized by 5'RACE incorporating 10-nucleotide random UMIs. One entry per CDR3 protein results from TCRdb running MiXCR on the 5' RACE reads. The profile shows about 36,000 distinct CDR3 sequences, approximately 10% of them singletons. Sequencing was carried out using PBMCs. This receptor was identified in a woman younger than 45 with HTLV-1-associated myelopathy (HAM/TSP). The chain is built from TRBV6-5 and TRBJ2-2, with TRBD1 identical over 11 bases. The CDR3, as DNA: TGTGCCAGCAGCACCGGGACAGGGGGTGCCGGGGAGCTGTTTTTT. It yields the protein CASSTGTGGAGELFF.